One and the same sample provided the 20 T cell receptor beta chains below, sequenced in a study of OX40 agonist ivuxolimab in advanced cancers. TCRdb's table, derived via immunoSEQ multiplex PCR, lists solely in-frame clones and lacks some. The sample holds 80,000 to 100,000 clones, approximately 93% seen once. The sample was CD4+ or CD8+ T cells sorted from blood, taken in a trial of the OX40 agonist ivuxolimab. The receptors shown here come from an adult with an advanced solid tumor such as melanoma, head and neck, liver or kidney cancer.

The chain is built from TRBV6-1 and TRBJ2-4; D uncertain. This CDR3 is built from 15 residues. Per the germline V gene, CDR1 is MNHNS and CDR2 is SASEGT. V lost 1 base and J lost 0, with 7 bases in between. Here the CDR3 reads CASSEGSVAKNIQYF. For the CDR3, the DNA is TGTGCCAGCAGTGAAGGCAGCGTAGCCAAAAACATTCAGTACTTC.

The table lists this clone with a few counts. The V call is TRBV30, the J call TRBJ1-5; possible D gene TRBD1, 6 bases. V was shortened by 2 bases and J by 6 bases, with 8 bases between the two germline ends. The germline V gene encodes CDR1 GTSNPN and CDR2 SVGIG (reference sequence). CDR3 size: 12 residues. The CDR3 reads CAWSTGTQPQHF. In nucleotides, the CDR3 is TGTGCCTGGAGTACAGGGACTCAGCCCCAGCATTTT.

In its sample, this clone was seen a few times. The chain combines TRBV5-6 with TRBJ1-3, with D possibly TRBD1 on 5 matching bases. The length of the CDR3 is 14 residues. Germline values: CDR1 SGHDT, CDR2 YYEEEE. V was shortened by 4 bases and J by 2 bases, with 10 bases between the two germline ends. CDR3 protein: CASSRGYAGNTIYF. The CDR3 DNA reads as TGTGCCAGCAGCAGGGGCTACGCTGGAAACACCATATATTTT.

This sequence joins TRBV7-2 and TRBJ1-3; D is unclear. CDR3 length equals 15 residues. The V and J ends lost 2 bases and 1 base respectively, with 9 bases between them. CDR1 is SGHTA, CDR2 FQGNSA, per germline. CDR3 loop: CASSLFSRSGNTIYF. The CDR3 region has the DNA TGTGCCAGCAGCTTATTCTCCAGGTCTGGAAACACCATATATTTT.

CDR3 amino acids: CASSLPRDSNYGYTF. The CDR3, as DNA: TGTGCCAGCAGCCTTCCCCGGGACAGCAACTATGGCTACACCTTC. The gene calls are TRBV6-6 and TRBJ1-2, with TRBD1 matching over 7 bases. The trim removed 6 bases at V and 2 bases at J, leaving 9 bases unmatched. Germline lookup yields CDR1 MNHNY and CDR2 SVGAGI (reference sequence). The length of the CDR3 is 15 residues.

The chain combines TRBV19 with TRBJ2-2, with 9 positions matching TRBD2. With V trimmed by 3 bases and J by 0 bases, 5 bases remained unmatched. This CDR3 is built from 17 residues. The germline V gene encodes CDR1 LNHDA and CDR2 SQIVND (reference sequence). This CDR3 reads CASSILGLATNTGELFF. As DNA, the CDR3 is TGTGCCAGTAGTATCCTCGGACTAGCGACGAACACCGGGGAGCTGTTTTTT.

In this sample, this clone turned up once. The chain couples TRBV7-2 to TRBJ1-6; 7 bases agree with TRBD1. The CDR3 loop spans 17 amino acids. CDR1 SGHTA and CDR2 FQGNSA come from the germline V gene. The junction had 8 bases not matched to a gene; V was cut back by 6 bases and J by 0 bases. CDR3 sequence reads: CASSFRDRSSYNSPLHF. The CDR3 DNA reads as TGTGCCAGCAGTTTTAGGGACAGAAGCTCCTATAATTCACCCCTCCACTTT.

The chain carries TRBV7-2 and TRBJ1-3; D unclear. Trimming took 2 bases from V and 6 from J, leaving 2 bases between them. The CDR3 spans 11 residues. CDR1 and CDR2 from the germline V gene are SGHTA and FQGNSA. The CDR3 nucleotides are TGTGCCAGCAGCTTACTAAACACCATATATTTT. It codes for CASSLLNTIYF.

This chain uses TRBV6-1 with TRBJ2-1; D remains unclear. CDR1 is MNHNS and CDR2 is SASEGT in the germline V gene. The CDR3 runs to 15 residues. V lost 6 bases to trimming and J lost 4 bases, with 16 bases between them. The chain's CDR3 is CASRLTRYVYNEQFF. The DNA of the CDR3 is TGTGCCAGCAGATTGACTCGCTATGTGTACAATGAGCAGTTCTTC.

The chain employs TRBV28 and TRBJ1-1, with D unresolved. The CDR3 is 14 residues long. Germline assignment: CDR1 MDHEN and CDR2 SYDVKM. V lost 6 bases, J lost 3 bases, and 14 bases lay in between. CDR3 region: CASRGPRRDTEAFF. The CDR3 nucleotides are TGTGCCAGCAGGGGCCCTCGGAGGGACACTGAAGCTTTCTTT.

The chain links TRBV5-1 to TRBJ2-7, with TRBD2 matching over 7 bases. Germline V gene sequence: CDR1 SGHRS, CDR2 YFSETQ. The CDR3 is made up of 14 amino acids. V gave up 3 bases and J gave up 10 bases; unmatched junction bases: 13. CDR3 protein: CASSSGLPLRGQYF. For the CDR3, the DNA is TGCGCCAGCAGCTCGGGACTACCCCTACGAGGACAGTACTTC.

V gene TRBV4-1 combines with J gene TRBJ1-3; D not certain. Germline loops: CDR1 MGHRA, CDR2 YSYEKL. The CDR3 totals 19 residues. V was cut by 2 bases and J by 0 bases, with 20 bases left in between. The CDR3 DNA is TGCGCCAGCAGCCAATACACTTCCACGTACTCTGGCTCTGGAAACACCATATATTTT. Amino acids: CASSQYTSTYSGSGNTIYF.

V and J are TRBV4-2 and TRBJ2-1; TRBD2 agrees at 12 bases. The CDR3 has 15 residues. V dropped 1 base and J dropped 5; count of bases not matched to a gene: 0. Germline V gene lookup returns CDR1 LGHNA and CDR2 YNFKEQ. The CDR3 DNA reads TGTGCCAGCAGCCAAGGACTAGCGGGGGACAATGAGCAGTTCTTC. Translating it yields CASSQGLAGDNEQFF.

The chain joins TRBV21-1 to TRBJ2-7; TRBD2, as called in the table, went unchecked against the DNA. TRBV21-1 is given as a pseudogene. The CDR3 has 18 residues. The CDR3 is CASSKFAHLAGVVREQYV. CDR3 coding DNA: TGTGCCAGCAGCAAATTTGCCCACCTAGCGGGAGTGGTCCGCGAGCAGTACGTC.

This chain connects TRBV9 to TRBJ1-3; D is unclear. V lost 0 bases, J lost 0 bases, and 13 bases lay in between. Germline V gene data show CDR1 as SGDLS and CDR2 as YYNGEE. This CDR3 region has 17 residues. The CDR3 sequence: CASSVGLTMSSGNTIYF. In DNA, the CDR3 is TGTGCCAGCAGCGTAGGGTTGACAATGAGCTCTGGAAACACCATATATTTT.

The CDR3 here is CASSQRLTENHNEQFF. CDR3 nucleotide sequence: TGCGCCAGCAGCCAGCGTTTGACCGAAAATCACAATGAGCAGTTCTTC. V gene TRBV4-3 combines with J gene TRBJ2-1; D uncertain. Per germline, CDR1 LGHNA and CDR2 YSLEER. The CDR3 contains 16 residues. V was shortened by 3 bases and J by 5 bases, with 17 bases between the two germline ends.

CDR3 coding DNA: TGTGCCAGCAGTGAAAGTGGGGGCGGGAGCTCCTACGAGCAGTACGTC. Protein: CASSESGGGSSYEQYV. The chain joins TRBV2 to TRBJ2-7, with a possible D match to TRBD2 (7 bases). The CDR3 length is 16 residues. V was trimmed by 2 bases and J by 0 bases, leaving 14 bases between them. Germline values: CDR1 SNHLY, CDR2 FYNNEI.

This chain connects TRBV30 to TRBJ1-1, with D unresolved. Deletions cut 5 bases from V and 6 bases from J, with 16 bases between. The CDR3 extends over 13 amino acids. Germline CDR1 GTSNPN, CDR2 SVGIG (reference sequence). CDR3 in amino acids: CAWAATFGAEAFF. DNA of the CDR3: TGTGCCTGGGCGGCCACCTTCGGGGCTGAAGCTTTCTTT.

The gene calls are TRBV2 and TRBJ1-3, with D uncertain. This CDR3 comprises 13 residues. Trimming pared 6 bases from V and 0 bases from J, leaving 6 bases between. Germline CDR1 reads SNHLY; CDR2 reads FYNNEI. CDR3 in DNA: TGTGCCAGCAGAGAAAGCTCTGGAAACACCATATATTTT. This codes for CASRESSGNTIYF.

The chain couples TRBV9 to TRBJ2-1; D gene ambiguous. The length of the CDR3 is 15 residues. CDR1 is SGDLS and CDR2 is YYNGEE in the germline V gene. Trimming removed 4 bases from V and 4 bases from J, with 15 bases in between. The CDR3 coding sequence is TGTGCCAGCAGCCCTCTCGTCGGCCAGTACAATGAGCAGTTCTTC. Translation: CASSPLVGQYNEQFF.